One and the same sample provided the 6 T cell receptor beta chains below, sequenced in a study of a mutant IDH1 vaccine in newly diagnosed glioma. Time point described: week 5, during vaccination. Each vaccine dose was 300 ug of mutant IDH1 20-mer peptide, with topical imiquimod. Repertoires were generated with immunoSEQ multiplex PCR, while TCRdb's copy carries only in-frame clones and drops some. The sample lists roughly 62,000 clones, around four fifths occurring once. These receptors have no identified antigens. Sample: PBMCs, taken from a glioma patient whose treatment included an IDH1 peptide vaccine. All receptors come from a woman in her forties or fifties with glioma.

The chain carries TRBV7-6 and TRBJ1-1; no clear D gene. The germline V gene has CDR1 SGHVS and CDR2 FNYEAQ. This CDR3 contains 18 residues. Trimming stripped 5 bases from V and 3 bases from J, with 25 bases between. CDR3 region: CASSGNPSTTKFYTEAFF. The CDR3 coding sequence is TGTGCCAGCAGCGGGAATCCATCAACCACCAAGTTCTACACTGAAGCTTTCTTT.

The J gene is TRBJ1-1, the V gene TRBV30; D is uncertain. The CDR3 consists of 11 residues. Germline V lookup: CDR1 GTSNPN, CDR2 SVGIG (reference sequence). V was cut by 5 bases and J by 8 bases, with 12 bases left in between. DNA for the CDR3: TGTGCCTGGCACCCCGGCGGGGAAGCTTTCTTT. Translation gives CAWHPGGEAFF. The full variable domain, rest sourced from reference TRBV30 and TRBJ1-1, is SQTIHQWPATLVQPVGSPLSLECTVEGTSNPNLYWYRQAAGRGLQLLFYSVGIGQISSEVPQNLSASRPQDRQFILSSKKLLLSDSGFYLCAWHPGGEAFFGQGTRLTVV.

CDR3 sequence reads: CASRQGGYGYTF. The CDR3 DNA reads TGTGCCAGCAGACAGGGAGGATATGGCTACACCTTC. The chain links TRBV28 to TRBJ1-2; tentative D call: TRBD1 (6 bases). The CDR3 consists of 12 residues. With 6 bases removed from V and 5 bases from J, the gap between germline ends came to 10 bases. CDR1 is MDHEN, CDR2 SYDVKM, per germline.

V and J are TRBV19 and TRBJ2-7; 9 positions match TRBD1. Trimming removed 6 bases from V and 5 bases from J; junction bases left unmatched: 11. The germline CDR1 and CDR2 sequences are LNHDA and SQIVND (reference sequence). The CDR3 contains 15 residues. The CDR3 spells CASSRNRDRANEQYF. DNA of the CDR3: TGTGCCAGTAGCAGGAACCGGGACAGGGCCAACGAGCAGTACTTC.

V usage is TRBV7-2 and J usage is TRBJ2-1; 8 bases are shared with TRBD1. V dropped 6 bases and J dropped 5; count of bases not matched to a gene: 12. In germline, CDR1 is SGHTA, CDR2 FQGNSA. This CDR3 spans 16 amino acids. The DNA of the CDR3 is TGTGCCAGCAGAGGCAGGGGGCGGGCGCCCGACAATGAGCAGTTCTTC. Amino acid sequence: CASRGRGRAPDNEQFF.

The chain links TRBV7-9 to TRBJ1-3; 7 bases line up with TRBD1. Germline assignment: CDR1 SEHNR and CDR2 FQNEAQ (reference sequence). The CDR3 extends over 17 amino acids. The junction had 6 bases not matched to a gene; V was cut back by 1 base and J by 0 bases. CDR3 sequence: CASSLGQGRSSGNTIYF. Here the CDR3 DNA reads TGTGCCAGCAGCTTAGGACAGGGAAGGAGCTCTGGAAACACCATATATTTT.